This TCR beta chain was identified during a study of cytomegalovirus exposure and HLA in healthy donors. Whole-study findings and limits: Later examination showed HLA-associated TCR beta chains had greater clonal expansion than equally common others. Later, an analysis found that common viral pathogens appeared to be linked with several of the most significant clusters. Rates of TCR association differed by HLA locus in a later analysis, with DRB1 highest and HLA-C lowest.

On this clone: The antigen remains undetermined.

The study ran its PCR with 60 Vbeta and 13 Jbeta primers. Data came from immunoSEQ multiplex PCR; TCRdb stores just in-frame clones and leaves some out. The repertoire includes roughly 220,000 clones, around 75% of them detected once, and 1.8% sits in the top ten. Trimming left V 1 base short and J 0 bases short, with 7 bases between. CDR1 and CDR2 (germline): MNHNS, SASEGT. The CDR3 is made up of 15 amino acids. The sample comprised PBMCs. The clonotype originates from a woman aged 25 to 39 in good health and CMV-seronegative. This chain links TRBV6-1 with TRBJ2-1; unclear D gene. CDR3 nucleotide sequence: TGTGCCAGCAGTGAAGGGCCTAGCTCCTACAATGAGCAGTTCTTC. Its translation: CASSEGPSSYNEQFF.